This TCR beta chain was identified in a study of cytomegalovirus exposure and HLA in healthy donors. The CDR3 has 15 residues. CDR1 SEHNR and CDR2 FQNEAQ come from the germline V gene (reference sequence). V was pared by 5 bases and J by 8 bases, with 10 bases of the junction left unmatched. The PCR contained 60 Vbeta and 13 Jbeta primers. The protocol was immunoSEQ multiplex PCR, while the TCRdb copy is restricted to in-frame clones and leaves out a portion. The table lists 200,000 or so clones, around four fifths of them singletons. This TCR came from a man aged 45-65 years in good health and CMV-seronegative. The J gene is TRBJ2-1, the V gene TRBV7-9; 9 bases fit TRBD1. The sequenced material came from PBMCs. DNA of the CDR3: TGTGCCAGCAGCCCCCACAGGGGGCGCTTCGATGAGCAGTTCTTC. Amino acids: CASSPHRGRFDEQFF. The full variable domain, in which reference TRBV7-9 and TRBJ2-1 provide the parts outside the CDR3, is DTGVSQNPRHKITKRGQNVTFRCDPISEHNRLYWYRQTLGQGPEFLTYFQNEAQLEKSRLLSDRFSAERPKGSFSTLEIQRTEQGDSAMYLCASSPHRGRFDEQFFGPGTRLTVL.